This TCR beta chain was profiled in a study of beta chain features in type 1 diabetes. This clone was observed a few times. The CDR3 totals 14 residues. V lost 4 bases and J 4 bases, leaving 13 bases between the germline ends. CDR1 ENHRY and CDR2 SYGVKD come from the germline V gene. Expressed TCRB transcripts got sequenced, as all isolated RNA was reverse transcribed. Clones were sequenced by immunoSEQ multiplex PCR, and TCRdb holds only the in-frame ones, with some missing. There are hundreds of thousands of clones in the sample; 10% to 15% occur only once, and 0.017% lies in the top ten. Material: naive CD4+ T cells from blood. The TCR originated in a man aged 18-30 years in good health. This rearrangement joins TRBV10-3 to TRBJ1-1, with a weak D call TRBD1 (6 bases). The CDR3 DNA follows: TGTGCCATCAGTGGGGCCACAGGGTTCACTGAAGCTTTCTTT. The encoded protein is CAISGATGFTEAFF.